This TCR beta chain came from a study of blood T cell repertoires in COVID-19. Profiling relied on immunoSEQ multiplex PCR, and the TCRdb table lists in-frame clones only, not all of them. The sample has hundreds of thousands of clones; roughly 89% are singletons. This receptor was identified in a woman between 25 and 40 years old with active or convalescent COVID-19. The sequencing sample was made of peripheral blood.

The CDR3: CASSWGRAGNSPLHF. The CDR3 DNA reads TGTGCCAGCAGCTGGGGCAGGGCTGGGAATTCACCCCTCCACTTT. The chain links TRBV5-6 to TRBJ1-6; D possibly corresponds to TRBD1 (5 bases). CDR1 SGHDT and CDR2 YYEEEE come from the germline V gene. This CDR3 comprises 15 residues. V was shortened by 3 bases and J by 7 bases, with 14 bases between the two germline ends.